This T cell receptor beta chain was sequenced during a study of blood T cell repertoires in COVID-19. Study-level background: The United States, Italy and Spain provided the acute and convalescent COVID-19 samples. PBMCs, B-cell-depleted T cells, or T cells provided the cDNA or gDNA that made up the material.

As handled by the study authors: For nucleated cells, counts were estimated from reference gene primer amplification. Measured with immunoSEQ multiplex PCR; TCRdb has only the in-frame clones, and not every one. Clone size and V and J calls were adopted from that table, with D and trimming inferred from the DNA. This table holds some 200,000 clones, less than 90% found once. The length of the CDR3 is 17 residues. With 0 bases removed from V and 7 bases from J, the gap between germline ends came to 18 bases. Germline-derived CDR1 and CDR2 are MDHEN and SYDVKM. This TCR was sampled from a man between 70 and 80 years old with acute or convalescent COVID-19. The gene calls are TRBV28 and TRBJ1-4, with D perhaps TRBD1 (6 bases). The sequenced sample was peripheral blood. The CDR3 loop is CASSLWGARTRGEKLFF. The CDR3 region has the DNA TGTGCCAGCAGTTTATGGGGGGCCCGGACACGCGGTGAAAAACTGTTTTTT.